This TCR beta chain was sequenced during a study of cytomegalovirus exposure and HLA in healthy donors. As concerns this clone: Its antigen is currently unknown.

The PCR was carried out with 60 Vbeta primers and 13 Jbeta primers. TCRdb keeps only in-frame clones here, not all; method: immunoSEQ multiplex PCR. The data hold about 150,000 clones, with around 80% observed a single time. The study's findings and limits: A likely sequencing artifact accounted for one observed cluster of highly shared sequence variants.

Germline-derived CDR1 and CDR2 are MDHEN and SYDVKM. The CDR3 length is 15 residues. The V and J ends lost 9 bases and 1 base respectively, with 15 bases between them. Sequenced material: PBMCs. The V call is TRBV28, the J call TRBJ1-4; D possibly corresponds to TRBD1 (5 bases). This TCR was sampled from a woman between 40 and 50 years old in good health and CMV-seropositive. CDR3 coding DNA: TGTGCCAGTGGCCGGGACTCCTTAACTAATGAAAAACTGTTTTTT. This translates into CASGRDSLTNEKLFF.